This TCR beta chain derives from a study of control samples from healthy donors and cancer patients. This table comes from immunoSEQ multiplex PCR, and its TCRdb copy is limited to in-frame clones, with some not included. The sample holds around 160,000 clones, 80% to 95% seen once. Germline V CDR1 and CDR2: SGDLS, YYNGEE. Trimming removed 3 bases at V and 0 bases at J, with 10 bases between. The CDR3 contains 16 residues. The sample consisted of blood. The rearrangement links TRBV9 to TRBJ1-6; D gene unclear. The TCR comes from a young man in good health. CDR3 region: CASSDSKSSYNSPLHF. The CDR3 bases are TGTGCCAGCAGCGATTCGAAGAGCTCCTATAATTCACCCCTCCACTTT.